This TCR beta chain comes out of a study of vaccination effects on CD4 cells after COVID-19 (dated by TCRdb to 2021 to 2024). About the investigation overall: In the ViraFEST assay, PBMC were stimulated with viral peptide pools, and TCR sequencing was then used to find antigen-specific CD4+ T cell clonotypes based on their expansion. Cultures from other donors in the study were sequenced using the Oncomine TCR Beta short-read assay on an Illumina iSeq 100. The study compared SARS-CoV-2 spike-specific CD4+ TCR repertoires before and after mRNA vaccination in COVID-19 convalescent patients and infection-naive vaccine recipients. Post-vaccine samples across the study were collected a median of 72 days after the second dose, with a range of 14 to 241. A total of 10 COVID-19 convalescent patients and a handful of SARS-CoV-2-naive healthy vaccine recipients were included in the full study. Some 1.9 million PBMC per well were cultured with approximately 10 ug/ml peptides in IMDM containing approximately 4.7% human AB serum, approximately 10 IU/ml IL-2 and gentamicin.

Libraries were prepared through the immunoSEQ multiplex PCR assay. DNA from the CD4+ T cells that had been cultured and isolated underwent TCR beta CDR3 sequencing. In the original analysis: The analysis removed non-productive TCR sequences, trimmed reads to the CDR3 region, and retained only CDR3s that were 7 or more amino acids long. The MANAFEST web app was used to identify antigen-specific clonotypes by comparing expansion in peptide wells with expansion in reference cultures. For clones to be considered positive, expansion at FDR<0.05 versus reference and all other wells, an odds ratio above 5, and a frequency above 0.1% in two replicate wells were required. A clonotype was defined as cross-reactive if the clonotype was significantly expanded both in SARS-CoV-2 spike wells and in at least one common cold coronavirus spike condition. CDR3 similarity was assessed by Levenshtein distance using the stringdist R package, and unrooted trees were constructed with ape in R 3.6.1. TCRdb obtained this table from immuneACCESS and retained in-frame rearrangements with V and J assigned. These tables miss some clones; where compared with another copy, unresolved V genes account for less than half of the shortfall, and the remainder is unexplained. V and J calls and clone size are those listed in that table; D and trimming were worked out from the DNA. Here the sample has 7,500 to 10,000 clones; around 74% occur a single time. In total, the top ten clones hold more than 10% of the sample.

After about 10 days of culture, CD4+ T cells were isolated with the EasySep CD4+ T cell isolation kit. Each participant got two doses of an mRNA SARS-CoV-2 vaccine, either BNT162b2 or mRNA-1273. Healthy vaccine recipients had no prior SARS-CoV-2 infection, confirmed by negative nucleocapsid antibodies before and after vaccination. On days 3 and 7, half of the culture medium was replaced with fresh IL-2-containing medium. Unless noted otherwise, every peptide stimulation condition was grown in triplicate wells. PBMC were separated from whole blood using Ficoll-Paque Plus gradient centrifugation and were then either cryopreserved at -140C or used fresh. Genomic DNA was extracted from cultured CD4+ T cells with the QIAamp micro DNA kit. With regard to this clone: Its antigen remains undetermined. Base qualities are not recorded, but no much larger clone differs from it by a single base.

V is clipped by 2 bases and J by 6 bases, and the sequence between their germline boundaries is 7 bases long. Including the terminal cysteine and phenylalanine, the CDR3 comprises 12 residues. Left in the record is the CDR3 DNA by itself, 36 bases read in frame from the first base. CDR1 PRHDT and CDR2 FYEKMQ are derived from the germline V gene (reference sequence). What the research found in general, with its limitations: Clones induced by infection and clones induced by vaccination both contracted markedly at late timepoints after vaccination, which fits with T cell responses waning over time. Among healthy vaccine recipients, nearly all vaccine-induced clones were SARS-CoV-2 mono-reactive, and just 1 of 255 was cross-reactive with common cold coronaviruses. The study was limited by a small number of convalescent patients and lacked early post-infection timepoints.

The chain uses TRBV13 and TRBJ1-2; matching of 5 bases hints at TRBD1 as the D gene. The TCR sequence derives from a human donor who received a COVID-19 vaccine. Source: CD4+ T cells from PBMCs cultured without peptide, taken after COVID-19 vaccination. DNA sequence: TGTGCCAGCAGCTTATGGGGGGATGGCTACACCTTC. It translates to CASSLWGDGYTF.